The 10 T cell receptor beta chains below all came from one sample that was sequenced in a study of blood T cell repertoires in COVID-19. Assay used: immunoSEQ multiplex PCR; TCRdb lists only in-frame clones, some missing. Of 150,000 to 200,000 clones listed, over 80% are singletons. The sequenced sample was PBMCs or T cells enriched from blood (not recorded which). The receptors derive from a woman aged 55 to 70 who had recovered from COVID-19.

The count of this clone is one. The chain joins TRBV5-8 to TRBJ1-1; 11 bases align to TRBD1. From germline, CDR1 is SGHTS and CDR2 YDEGEE. Unmatched junction bases numbered 0, after V lost 0 bases and J lost 2 bases. The CDR3 consists of 15 residues. CDR3 coding DNA: TGTGCCAGCAGCTTGGGGACAGGGGGCAACACTGAAGCTTTCTTT. Its translation: CASSLGTGGNTEAFF.

V usage is TRBV2 and J usage is TRBJ2-1; TRBD1 agrees at 9 bases. V gave up 8 bases and J gave up 6 bases; unmatched junction bases: 5. The V gene's germline CDR1 is SNHLY and CDR2 FYNNEI. The length of the CDR3 is 13 residues. This chain's CDR3 is CASGGTGRNEQFF. The CDR3 DNA is TGTGCCAGCGGGGGGACAGGGCGCAATGAGCAGTTCTTC.

The chain's CDR3 is CASSFAGGGYEQYF. As DNA, the CDR3 is TGTGCCAGCAGCTTCGCTGGGGGGGGCTACGAGCAGTACTTC. The gene calls are TRBV7-9 and TRBJ2-7, with 7 bases aligning to TRBD2. Germline CDR1 SEHNR, CDR2 FQNEAQ (reference sequence). This CDR3 has 14 amino acids. J gave up 3 bases and V 3 bases, and 5 bases lay outside the gene matches.

V usage is TRBV28 and J usage is TRBJ1-2, with unresolved D. V was pared by 1 base and J by 5 bases, with 8 bases between. The germline CDR1 and CDR2 sequences are MDHEN and SYDVKM. The CDR3 spans 13 residues. The CDR3 coding sequence is TGTGCCAGCAGTTTATTTATAATGTATGGCTACACCTTC. Protein product: CASSLFIMYGYTF.

CDR3 amino acids: CASSQGLAETGNEQFF. The DNA of the CDR3 is TGTGCCAGCAGCCAGGGACTAGCAGAGACTGGGAATGAGCAGTTCTTC. The V and J genes are TRBV3-1 (or the pseudogene TRBV3-2) and TRBJ2-1; 9 nucleotides match TRBD2. CDR3 length: 16 amino acids. Per germline, CDR1 LGHDT and CDR2 YNNKEL (reference sequence). Trimming took 3 bases from V and 7 from J; bases not matched to a gene: 10.

The count of this clone is one. The chain couples TRBV29-1 to TRBJ2-1; TRBD1 is a possible D gene (6 bases). V gave up 5 bases and J gave up 0 bases, with 17 bases separating them. This CDR3 contains 16 residues. CDR1 and CDR2 from the germline V gene are SQVTM and ANQGSEA. The CDR3 reads CSVFTTTGSSYNEQFF. CDR3 in DNA: TGCAGCGTTTTCACTACTACAGGGAGCTCCTACAATGAGCAGTTCTTC.

This chain uses TRBV25-1 with TRBJ1-4; tentative D call: TRBD1 (5 bases). CDR1 is MGHDK, CDR2 SYGVNS, per germline. This CDR3 has 15 residues. Trimming stripped 1 base from V and 3 bases from J, with 9 bases between. The CDR3 DNA is TGTGCCAGCAGTGAATTATGGGGGGCTAATGAAAAACTGTTTTTT. Protein: CASSELWGANEKLFF.

This sequence joins TRBV6-4 and TRBJ2-3, with 10 bases aligning to TRBD2. The V gene end was trimmed by 8 bases and the J gene end by 2 bases; junction bases not matched to a gene: 4. This CDR3 is built from 14 residues. Germline V gene sequence: CDR1 MRHNA, CDR2 SNTAGT. The CDR3 sequence is CASGSGGPTDTQYF. The CDR3 DNA follows: TGTGCCAGCGGTAGCGGGGGGCCCACAGATACGCAGTATTTT.

The V call is TRBV4-1, the J call TRBJ2-3; possibly TRBD2 for D (6 bases). The CDR3 is 14 residues long. V lost 4 bases and J lost 5, with 13 bases in between. The germline V gene encodes CDR1 MGHRA and CDR2 YSYEKL. CDR3 nucleotide sequence: TGCGCCAGCAGCCGAGCCGGGGACTTAGATACGCAGTATTTT. Amino acid sequence: CASSRAGDLDTQYF.

V and J are TRBV10-3 and TRBJ1-1, with D perhaps TRBD1 (6 bases). V was pared by 5 bases and J by 1 base, with 17 bases between. Germline V lookup: CDR1 ENHRY, CDR2 SYGVKD. The CDR3 spans 16 residues. DNA for the CDR3: TGTGCCATCAGTACGGAGTTAGGGGGTCAGAACACTGAAGCTTTCTTT. This sequence encodes CAISTELGGQNTEAFF.